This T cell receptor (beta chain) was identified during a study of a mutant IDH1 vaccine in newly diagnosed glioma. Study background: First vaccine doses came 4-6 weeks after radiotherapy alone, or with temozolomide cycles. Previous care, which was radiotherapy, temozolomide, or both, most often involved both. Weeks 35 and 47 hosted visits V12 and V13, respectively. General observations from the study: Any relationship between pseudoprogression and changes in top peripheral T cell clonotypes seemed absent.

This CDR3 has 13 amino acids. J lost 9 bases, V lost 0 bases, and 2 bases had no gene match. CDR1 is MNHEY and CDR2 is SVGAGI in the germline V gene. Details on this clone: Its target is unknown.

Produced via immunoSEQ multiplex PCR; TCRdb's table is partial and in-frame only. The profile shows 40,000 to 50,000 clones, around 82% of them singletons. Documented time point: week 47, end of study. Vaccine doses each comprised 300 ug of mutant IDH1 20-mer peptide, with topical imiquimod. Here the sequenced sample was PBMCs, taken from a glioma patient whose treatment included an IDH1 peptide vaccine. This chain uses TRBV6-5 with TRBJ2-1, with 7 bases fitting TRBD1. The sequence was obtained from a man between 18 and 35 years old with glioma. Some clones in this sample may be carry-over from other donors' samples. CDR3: CASSYSAGGEQFF. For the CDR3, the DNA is TGTGCCAGCAGTTACTCGGCAGGGGGTGAGCAGTTCTTC.